Listed below are T cell receptor beta chains from one sample, sequenced in a study of control samples from healthy donors and cancer patients. Sequenced by immunoSEQ multiplex PCR; TCRdb stores in-frame clones only, minus some. The data show 95,000 to 150,000 clones, around 88% seen once. The source material was blood. These receptors came from a man aged 35 to 55 in good health. Each CDR3 is given with its conserved first and last residue. A D gene is named only where the DNA matches it firmly. Size is stated for part of the rows, as once, few or many counts, or as a class when the clone is expanded.

j_gene	v_gene	d_gene	abundance	CDR3aa	CDR3nt
TRBJ1-3	TRBV9	.	.	CASSPLGGGLSGNTIYF	TGTGCCAGCAGCCCTCTGGGGGGGGGACTCTCTGGAAACACCATATATTTT
TRBJ2-2	TRBV7-9	TRBD1	.	CASSFLTGGSDTGELFF	TGTGCCAGCAGCTTTTTGACAGGGGGTTCGGACACCGGGGAGCTGTTTTTT
TRBJ2-3	TRBV4-1	.	.	CASSQDYRVVTDTQYF	TGCGCCAGCAGCCAAGATTACCGGGTCGTCACAGATACGCAGTATTTT
TRBJ1-1	TRBV11-2	TRBD1	.	CASSLTWGQVNTEAFF	TGTGCCAGCAGCTTAACTTGGGGACAGGTGAACACTGAAGCTTTCTTT
TRBJ1-1	TRBV10-3	.	few	CAISESQDLNTEAFF	TGTGCCATCAGTGAGTCACAGGATCTGAACACTGAAGCTTTCTTT
TRBJ2-7	TRBV25-1	.	.	CASSEGRADEQYF	TGTGCCAGCAGTGAGGGCAGGGCGGACGAGCAGTACTTC
TRBJ2-1	TRBV15	.	.	CATSTTQQKQFF	TGTGCCACCAGCACAACCCAGCAGAAGCAGTTCTTC
TRBJ2-6	TRBV6-2/TRBV6-3	.	.	CASSYSLGGQYSGANVLTF	TGTGCCAGCAGTTACAGTCTCGGGGGGCAGTACTCTGGGGCCAACGTCCTGACTTTC
TRBJ2-6	TRBV11-3	.	.	CASSLDSGTGANVLTF	TGTGCCAGCAGCTTAGATTCAGGAACTGGGGCCAACGTCCTGACTTTC
TRBJ2-2	TRBV3-1/TRBV3-2	.	.	CASSQVVAIGELFF	TGTGCCAGCAGCCAAGTCGTCGCGATCGGGGAGCTGTTTTTT
TRBJ1-2	TRBV29-1	TRBD1	.	CSGDTGDNYGYTF	TGCAGCGGGGACACAGGGGATAACTATGGCTACACCTTC
TRBJ1-4	TRBV25-1	.	.	CASSEYRGTNEKLFF	TGTGCCAGCAGTGAATATCGGGGGACTAATGAAAAACTGTTTTTT
TRBJ2-3	TRBV24-1	TRBD1	.	CATSDLPRGLRDTQYF	TGTGCCACCAGTGATTTGCCCAGGGGGCTGAGAGATACGCAGTATTTT
TRBJ2-3	TRBV6-4	.	once	CASSGELGTDTQYF	TGTGCCAGCAGCGGGGAACTCGGCACAGATACGCAGTATTTT
TRBJ2-3	TRBV11-3	TRBD1	.	CASSLGQGPDTQYF	TGTGCCAGCAGCCTGGGACAGGGCCCAGATACGCAGTATTTT
TRBJ1-1	TRBV7-9	.	.	CASSLDGFEAFF	TGTGCCAGCAGCCTCGACGGGTTTGAAGCTTTCTTT
TRBJ2-1	TRBV3-1/TRBV3-2	.	once	CASTDDTGKDEQFF	TGTGCCAGCACCGACGACACCGGAAAGGATGAGCAGTTCTTC
TRBJ2-7	TRBV15	.	.	CATSRVSGRFPTRGEQYF	TGTGCCACCAGCAGGGTTTCCGGGAGATTCCCTACGAGGGGCGAGCAGTACTTC
TRBJ1-4	TRBV5-1	TRBD1	few	CASRPDRANEKLFF	TGCGCCAGCAGGCCGGACAGGGCTAATGAAAAACTGTTTTTT
TRBJ1-6	TRBV10-3	.	.	CAISGYVDSPLHF	TGTGCCATCAGTGGTTACGTGGATTCACCCCTCCACTTT
TRBJ2-7	TRBV7-9	.	.	CASSETYEQYF	TGTGCCAGCAGCGAAACCTACGAGCAGTACTTC
TRBJ2-5	TRBV6-6	.	.	CASSYQAAQETQYF	TGTGCCAGCAGTTACCAGGCGGCACAAGAGACCCAGTACTTC
TRBJ1-2	TRBV5-1	.	.	CASSLALQGEDGYTF	TGCGCCAGCAGCTTGGCGCTGCAGGGAGAAGATGGCTACACCTTC
TRBJ1-2	TRBV10-3	TRBD1	.	CAARTGGYGYTF	TGTGCCGCGAGGACAGGGGGCTATGGCTACACCTTC
TRBJ1-5	TRBV3-1/TRBV3-2	.	.	CASSQGSNQPQHF	TGTGCCAGCAGCCAGGGTAGCAATCAGCCCCAGCATTTT
TRBJ2-5	TRBV5-1	TRBD2	.	CASSSQTSGGSLETQYF	TGCGCCAGCAGCTCTCAGACTAGCGGGGGGTCATTGGAGACCCAGTACTTC
TRBJ1-5	TRBV27	.	.	CASSLSFSNQPQHF	TGTGCCAGCAGTTTATCGTTCAGCAATCAGCCCCAGCATTTT
TRBJ2-1	TRBV25-1	.	.	CASSENGWLRFF	TGTGCCAGCAGTGAAAACGGCTGGCTACGGTTCTTC
TRBJ1-3	TRBV5-6	.	.	CASSLVGTGSGNTIYF	TGTGCCAGCAGCTTGGTGGGTACAGGTTCTGGAAACACCATATATTTT
TRBJ1-1	TRBV24-1	.	.	CASLGGKNTEAFF	TGTGCCTCATTGGGGGGTAAGAACACTGAAGCTTTCTTT